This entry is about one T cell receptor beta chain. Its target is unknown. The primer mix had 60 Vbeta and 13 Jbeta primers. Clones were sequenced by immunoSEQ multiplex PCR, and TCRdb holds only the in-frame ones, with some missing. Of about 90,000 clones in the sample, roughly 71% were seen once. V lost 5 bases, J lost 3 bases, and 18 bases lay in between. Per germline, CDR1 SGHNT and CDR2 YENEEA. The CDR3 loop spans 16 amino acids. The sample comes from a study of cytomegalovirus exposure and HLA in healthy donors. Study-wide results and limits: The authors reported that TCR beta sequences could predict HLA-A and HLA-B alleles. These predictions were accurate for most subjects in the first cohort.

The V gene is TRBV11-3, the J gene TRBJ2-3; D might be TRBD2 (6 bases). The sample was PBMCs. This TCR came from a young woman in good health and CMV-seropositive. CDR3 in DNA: TGTGCCAGCAGCCCCGGGGGAACGGCGGTAACAGATACGCAGTATTTT. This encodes CASSPGGTAVTDTQYF.